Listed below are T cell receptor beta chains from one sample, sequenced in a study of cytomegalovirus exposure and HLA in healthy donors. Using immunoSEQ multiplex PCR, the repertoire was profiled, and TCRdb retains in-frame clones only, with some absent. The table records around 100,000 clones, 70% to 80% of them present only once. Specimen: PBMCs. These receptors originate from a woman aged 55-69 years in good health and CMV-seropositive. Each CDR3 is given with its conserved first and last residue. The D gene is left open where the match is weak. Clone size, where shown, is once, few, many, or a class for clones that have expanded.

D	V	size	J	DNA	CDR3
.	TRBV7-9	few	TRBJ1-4	TGTGCCAGCAGCGGCCCAGAAAAACTGTTTTTT	CASSGPEKLFF
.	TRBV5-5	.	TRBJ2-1	TGTGCCAGCAGCTGGGGACACAGGGACTCCTACAATGAGCAGTTCTTC	CASSWGHRDSYNEQFF
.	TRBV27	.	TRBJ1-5	TGTGCCAGCAGTTACAGTGCTAATCAGCCCCAGCATTTT	CASSYSANQPQHF
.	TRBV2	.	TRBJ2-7	TGTGCCAGCAGTGATTACGGTCAGGCCTTGTCGGAGCAGTACTTC	CASSDYGQALSEQYF
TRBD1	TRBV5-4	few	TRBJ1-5	TGTGCCAGCAGCTTGATCCGCCGGGACAGAGGCAATCAGCCCCAGCATTTT	CASSLIRRDRGNQPQHF
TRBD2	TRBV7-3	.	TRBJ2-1	TGTGCCAGCAGCTTACTTAGCGGGAGTTCAGACAATGAGCAGTTCTTC	CASSLLSGSSDNEQFF
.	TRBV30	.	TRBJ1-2	TGTGCCTGGAGTGTATCGGCAGGGGTAGGCTACACCTTC	CAWSVSAGVGYTF
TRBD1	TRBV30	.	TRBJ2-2	TGTGCCTGGAGGGGACAGGGGAGCAACACCGGGGAGCTGTTTTTT	CAWRGQGSNTGELFF
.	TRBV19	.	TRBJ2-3	TGTGCCAGTATGATTTGGGGGGGCACAGATACGCAGTATTTT	CASMIWGGTDTQYF
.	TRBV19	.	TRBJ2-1	TGTGCCAGTAGGACGAGGGGGGGGAGGGCCGGAAATGAGCAGTTCTTC	CASRTRGGRAGNEQFF
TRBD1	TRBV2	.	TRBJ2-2	TGTGCCAAGGGACAGGGCTCCAACACCGGGGAGCTGTTTTTT	CAKGQGSNTGELFF
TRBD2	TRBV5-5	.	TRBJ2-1	TGTGCCAGCAGCGTAGAAGGGACTACCTACAATGAGCAGTTCTTC	CASSVEGTTYNEQFF
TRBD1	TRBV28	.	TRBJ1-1	TGTGCCACCTGGGGACAGGGGGGTACTGAAGCTTTCTTT	CATWGQGGTEAFF